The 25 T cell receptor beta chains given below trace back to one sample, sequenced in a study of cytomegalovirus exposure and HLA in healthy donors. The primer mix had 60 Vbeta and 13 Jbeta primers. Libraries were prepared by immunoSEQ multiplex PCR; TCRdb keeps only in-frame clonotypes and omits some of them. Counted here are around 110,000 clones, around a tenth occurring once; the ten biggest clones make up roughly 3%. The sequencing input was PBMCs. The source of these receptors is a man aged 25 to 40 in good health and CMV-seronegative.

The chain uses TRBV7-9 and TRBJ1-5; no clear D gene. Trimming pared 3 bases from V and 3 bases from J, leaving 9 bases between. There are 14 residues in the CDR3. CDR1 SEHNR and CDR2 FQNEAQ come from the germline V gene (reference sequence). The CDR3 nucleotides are TGTGCCAGCAGCTTCTCTACAGACAATCAGCCCCAGCATTTT. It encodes CASSFSTDNQPQHF.

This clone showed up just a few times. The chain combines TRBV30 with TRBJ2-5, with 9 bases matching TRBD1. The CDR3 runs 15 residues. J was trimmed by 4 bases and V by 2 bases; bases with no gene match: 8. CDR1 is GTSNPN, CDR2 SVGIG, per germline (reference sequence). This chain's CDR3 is CAWSHGGTGIETQYF. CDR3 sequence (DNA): TGTGCCTGGAGTCACGGGGGGACAGGGATAGAGACCCAGTACTTC.

The CDR3 spells CASSRQGSTDTQYF. Written as DNA, the CDR3 is TGTGCCAGCAGTAGACAGGGAAGCACAGATACGCAGTATTTT. The chain links TRBV6-5 to TRBJ2-3; TRBD1 agrees at 7 bases. This CDR3 has 14 amino acids. Trimming removed 5 bases from V and 0 bases from J; junction bases left unmatched: 2. Germline V gene lookup returns CDR1 MNHEY and CDR2 SVGAGI.

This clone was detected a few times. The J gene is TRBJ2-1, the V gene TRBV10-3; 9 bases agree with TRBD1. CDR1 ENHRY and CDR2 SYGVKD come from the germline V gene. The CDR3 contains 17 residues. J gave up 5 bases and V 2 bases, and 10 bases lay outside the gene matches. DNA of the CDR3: TGTGCCATCAGTGAGGGGGCCGGGACAGGGTCCCACAATGAGCAGTTCTTC. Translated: CAISEGAGTGSHNEQFF.

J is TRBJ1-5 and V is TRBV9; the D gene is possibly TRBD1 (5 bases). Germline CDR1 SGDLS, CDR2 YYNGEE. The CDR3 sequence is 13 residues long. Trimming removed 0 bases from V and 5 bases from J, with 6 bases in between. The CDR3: CASSVGDYQPQHF. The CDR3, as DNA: TGTGCCAGCAGCGTAGGGGACTATCAGCCCCAGCATTTT.

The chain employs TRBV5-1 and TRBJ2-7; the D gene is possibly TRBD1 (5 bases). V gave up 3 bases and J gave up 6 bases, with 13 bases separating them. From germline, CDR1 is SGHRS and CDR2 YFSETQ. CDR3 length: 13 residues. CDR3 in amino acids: CASSSLNRGEQYF. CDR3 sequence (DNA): TGCGCCAGCAGCTCACTAAATAGGGGCGAGCAGTACTTC. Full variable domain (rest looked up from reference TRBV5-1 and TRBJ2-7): KAGVTQTPRYLIKTRGQQVTLSCSPISGHRSVSWYQQTPGQGLQFLFEYFSETQRNKGNFPGRFSGRQFSNSRSEMNVSTLELGDSALYLCASSSLNRGEQYFGPGTRLTVT.

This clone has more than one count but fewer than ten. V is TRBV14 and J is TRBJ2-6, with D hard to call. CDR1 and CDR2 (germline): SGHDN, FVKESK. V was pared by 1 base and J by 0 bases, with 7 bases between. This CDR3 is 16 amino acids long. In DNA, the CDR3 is TGTGCCAGCAGCCAAGCTCTCTACTCTGGGGCCAACGTCCTGACTTTC. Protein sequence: CASSQALYSGANVLTF.

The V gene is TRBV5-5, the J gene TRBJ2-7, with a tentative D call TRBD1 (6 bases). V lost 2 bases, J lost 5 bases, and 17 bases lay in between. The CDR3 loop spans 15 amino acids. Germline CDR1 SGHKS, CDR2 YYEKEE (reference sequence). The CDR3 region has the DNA TGTGCCAGCAGCTTAACAGGGTTTCTTGGCGACGAGCAGTACTTC. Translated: CASSLTGFLGDEQYF.

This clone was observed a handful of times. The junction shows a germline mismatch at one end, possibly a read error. In DNA, the CDR3 is TGTGCTAGCAGCTTGACATTGAACACTGAAGCTTTCTTT. Its translation: CASSLTLNTEAFF. This rearrangement joins TRBV7-7 to TRBJ1-1, with no clear D. CDR1 SSHAT and CDR2 FNYEAQ come from the germline V gene (reference sequence). The CDR3 totals 13 residues.

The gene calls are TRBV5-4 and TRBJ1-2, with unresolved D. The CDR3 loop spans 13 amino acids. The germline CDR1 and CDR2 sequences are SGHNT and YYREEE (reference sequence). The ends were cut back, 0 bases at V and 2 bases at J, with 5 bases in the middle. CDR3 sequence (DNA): TGTGCCAGCAGCTTGGCTGGCAACTATGGCTACACCTTC. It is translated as CASSLAGNYGYTF.

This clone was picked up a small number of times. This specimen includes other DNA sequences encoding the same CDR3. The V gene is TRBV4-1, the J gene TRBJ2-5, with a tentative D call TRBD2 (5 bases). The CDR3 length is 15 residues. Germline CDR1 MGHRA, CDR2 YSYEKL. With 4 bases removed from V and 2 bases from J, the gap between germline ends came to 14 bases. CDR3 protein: CASSLLEGGQETQYF. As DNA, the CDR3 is TGCGCCAGCAGCCTTCTTGAGGGCGGGCAAGAGACCCAGTACTTC.

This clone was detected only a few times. This CDR3 is CASSLGQGGLSNEKLFF. The CDR3 nucleotides are TGCGCCAGCAGCTTGGGGCAGGGGGGTCTAAGTAATGAAAAACTGTTTTTT. The chain recombines TRBV5-1 with TRBJ1-4; 7 bases map to TRBD1. Unmatched junction bases numbered 9, after V lost 0 bases and J lost 4 bases. The CDR3 extends over 17 amino acids. CDR1 and CDR2 from the germline V gene are SGHRS and YFSETQ. The full variable domain, rest sourced from reference TRBV5-1 and TRBJ1-4, is KAGVTQTPRYLIKTRGQQVTLSCSPISGHRSVSWYQQTPGQGLQFLFEYFSETQRNKGNFPGRFSGRQFSNSRSEMNVSTLELGDSALYLCASSLGQGGLSNEKLFFGSGTQLSVL.

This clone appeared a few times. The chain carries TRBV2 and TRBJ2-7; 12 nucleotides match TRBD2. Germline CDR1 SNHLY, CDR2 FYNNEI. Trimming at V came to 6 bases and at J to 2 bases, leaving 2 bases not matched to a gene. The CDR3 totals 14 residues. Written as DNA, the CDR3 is TGTGCCAGCAGACTAGCGGGAGGACCCTACGAGCAGTACTTC. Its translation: CASRLAGGPYEQYF. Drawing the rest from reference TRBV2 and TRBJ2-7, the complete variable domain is EPEVTQTPSHQVTQMGQEVILRCVPISNHLYFYWYRQILGQKVEFLVSFYNNEISEKSEIFDDQFSVERPDGSNFTLKIRSTKLEDSAMYFCASRLAGGPYEQYFGPGTRLTVT.

The DNA of the CDR3 is TGTGCCAGCAGTTTTGCGGGAGGGGACTACGAGCAGTACTTC. It specifies CASSFAGGDYEQYF. The chain employs TRBV28 and TRBJ2-7, with 9 bases identical to TRBD2. CDR3 length: 14 amino acids. V lost 3 bases to trimming and J lost 3 bases; unmatched junction nucleotides: 3. Germline values: CDR1 MDHEN, CDR2 SYDVKM.

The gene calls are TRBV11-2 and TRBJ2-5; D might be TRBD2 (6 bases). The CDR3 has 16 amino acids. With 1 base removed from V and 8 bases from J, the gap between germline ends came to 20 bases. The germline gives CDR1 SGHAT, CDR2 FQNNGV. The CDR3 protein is CASSLAGLHPTDTQYF. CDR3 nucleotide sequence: TGTGCCAGCAGCTTAGCGGGACTCCACCCGACCGATACCCAGTACTTC.

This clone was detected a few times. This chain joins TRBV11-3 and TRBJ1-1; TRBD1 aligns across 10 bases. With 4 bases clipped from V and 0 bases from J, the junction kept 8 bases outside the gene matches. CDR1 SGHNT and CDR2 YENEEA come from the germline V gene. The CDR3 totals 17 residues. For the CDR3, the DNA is TGTGCCAGCAGCTCTCGGACAGGGGGGTTCATGAACACTGAAGCTTTCTTT. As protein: CASSSRTGGFMNTEAFF.

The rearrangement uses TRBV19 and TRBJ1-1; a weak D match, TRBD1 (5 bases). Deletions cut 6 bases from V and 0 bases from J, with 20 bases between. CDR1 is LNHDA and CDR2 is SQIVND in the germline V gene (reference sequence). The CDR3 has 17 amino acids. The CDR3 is CASRSRKGFYLNTEAFF. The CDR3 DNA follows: TGTGCCAGTAGAAGCCGAAAGGGGTTTTATTTGAACACTGAAGCTTTCTTT.

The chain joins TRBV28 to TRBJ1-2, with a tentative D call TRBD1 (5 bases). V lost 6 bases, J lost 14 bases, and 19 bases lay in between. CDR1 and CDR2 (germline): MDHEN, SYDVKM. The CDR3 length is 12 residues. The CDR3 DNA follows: TGTGCCAGCAGCTTAAAACAGGATATAGGAACCTTC. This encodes CASSLKQDIGTF.

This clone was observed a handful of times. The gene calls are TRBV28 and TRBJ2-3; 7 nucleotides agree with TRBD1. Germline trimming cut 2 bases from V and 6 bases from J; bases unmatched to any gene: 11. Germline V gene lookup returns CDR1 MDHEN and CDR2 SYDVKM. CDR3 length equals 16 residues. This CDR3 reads CASSLNRGLLHDTQYF. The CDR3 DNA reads TGTGCCAGCAGTTTAAACAGGGGCCTTCTTCACGATACGCAGTATTTT.

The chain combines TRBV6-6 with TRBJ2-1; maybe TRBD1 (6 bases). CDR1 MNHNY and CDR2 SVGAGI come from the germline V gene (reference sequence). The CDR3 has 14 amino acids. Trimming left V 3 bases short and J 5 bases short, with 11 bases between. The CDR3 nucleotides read TGTGCCAGCAGTTATCAACAGGGTAACAATGAGCAGTTCTTC. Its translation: CASSYQQGNNEQFF.

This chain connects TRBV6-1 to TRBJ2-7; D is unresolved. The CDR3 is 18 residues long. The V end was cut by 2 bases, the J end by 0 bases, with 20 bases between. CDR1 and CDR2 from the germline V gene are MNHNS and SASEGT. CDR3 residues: CASSEFDLPYGYSYEQYF. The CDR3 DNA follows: TGTGCCAGCAGTGAATTTGACTTGCCCTATGGGTACTCCTACGAGCAGTACTTC.

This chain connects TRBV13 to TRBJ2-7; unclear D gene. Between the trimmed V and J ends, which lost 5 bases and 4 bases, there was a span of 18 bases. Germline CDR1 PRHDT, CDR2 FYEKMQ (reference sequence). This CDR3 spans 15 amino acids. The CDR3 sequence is CASSPQEGGGYEQYF. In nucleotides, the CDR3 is TGTGCCAGCAGCCCGCAGGAAGGTGGTGGATACGAGCAGTACTTC.

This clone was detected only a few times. The CDR3 here is CATSVGTDTQYF. CDR3 bases: TGTGCCACCTCGGTCGGCACAGATACGCAGTATTTT. The chain joins TRBV27 to TRBJ2-3, with unresolved D. Trimming stripped 10 bases from V and 1 base from J, with 9 bases between. CDR1 and CDR2 (germline): MNHEY, SMNVEV (reference sequence). CDR3 length: 12 residues.

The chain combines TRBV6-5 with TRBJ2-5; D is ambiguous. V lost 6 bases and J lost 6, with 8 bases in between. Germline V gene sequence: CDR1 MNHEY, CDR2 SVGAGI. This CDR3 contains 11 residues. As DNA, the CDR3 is TGTGCCAGCAGCGAGATGAAGACCCAGTACTTC. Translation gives CASSEMKTQYF.

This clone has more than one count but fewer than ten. CDR3 nucleotide sequence: TGTGCCAGCAGCGGGGACTATGGCTACACCTTC. Translated: CASSGDYGYTF. This chain joins TRBV6-5 and TRBJ1-2; the D is unclear. V lost 6 bases, J lost 3 bases, and 5 bases lay in between. This CDR3 region has 11 residues. CDR1 MNHEY and CDR2 SVGAGI come from the germline V gene.